The clone carrying this T cell receptor beta chain was recorded at least ten times. The antigen remains undetermined. Germline lookup yields CDR1 ENHRY and CDR2 SYGVKD. V lost 0 bases and J lost 5, with 10 bases in between. This CDR3 spans 14 amino acids. The sample originates from a study of T cells in Graves' hyperthyroidism and ophthalmopathy. The study, taken as a whole, reports: Using 13 V-J features, a model discriminated ophthalmopathy from stable hyperthyroidism. Blood also held most thyroid clonotypes expanded beyond 0.001.

Amplification of TCR beta CDR3 regions was performed using RNA transcripts as template. First-round RT-PCR targeting the TCR CDR3 was performed with the HTBI primer set. TCRdb itself ran the multiplex PCR reads through MiXCR, one entry per CDR3 protein. Of approximately 210,000 distinct CDR3 sequences in the sample, roughly a sixth were seen once. Graves' hyperthyroidism was deemed stable absent ophthalmopathy progression within 18 months. Diagnostic assessment was based on clinical symptoms, serum thyroxine and TRAb, thyroid ultrasound and orbital computed tomography. The chain joins TRBV10-3 to TRBJ2-5; no reliable D call. The specimen sequenced was blood. The receptor's source is a man between 45 and 60 years old with Graves' hyperthyroidism. The CDR3 loop is CAISESKDVETQYF. The CDR3 region has the DNA TGTGCCATCAGTGAGTCTAAGGATGTGGAGACCCAGTACTTC.